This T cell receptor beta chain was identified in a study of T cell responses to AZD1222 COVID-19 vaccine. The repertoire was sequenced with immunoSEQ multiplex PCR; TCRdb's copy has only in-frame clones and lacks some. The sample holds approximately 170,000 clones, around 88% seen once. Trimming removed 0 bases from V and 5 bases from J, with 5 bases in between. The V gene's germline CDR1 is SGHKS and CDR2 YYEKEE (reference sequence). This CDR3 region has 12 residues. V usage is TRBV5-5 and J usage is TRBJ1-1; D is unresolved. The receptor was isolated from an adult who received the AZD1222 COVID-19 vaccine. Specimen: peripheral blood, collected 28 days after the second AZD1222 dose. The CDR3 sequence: CASSLDGTEAFF. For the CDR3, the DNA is TGTGCCAGCAGCTTGGACGGGACTGAAGCTTTCTTT.